This record covers a single TCR beta chain. Its antigen is not identified. These data come from a study of cytomegalovirus exposure and HLA in healthy donors. Researchers ran the PCR with 60 Vbeta and 13 Jbeta primers. The protocol was immunoSEQ multiplex PCR, while the TCRdb copy is restricted to in-frame clones and leaves out a portion. The table includes around 150,000 clones, almost 85% detected once. There are 15 residues in the CDR3. V lost 3 bases and J lost 0; bases outside the gene matches: 3. The germline CDR1 and CDR2 sequences are SGDLS and YYNGEE. Overall study findings and caveats: Sequencing had likely introduced a cluster of highly shared sequence variants as an artifact.

Sequencing was performed on PBMCs. This clonotype was obtained from a young man in good health and CMV-seropositive. This chain joins TRBV9 and TRBJ2-3; TRBD2 matches 8 bases. The CDR3 protein is CASSGSSGSTDTQYF. The CDR3 nucleotides read TGTGCCAGCAGCGGATCTAGCGGGAGCACAGATACGCAGTATTTT.